This TCR beta chain is from a study of cytomegalovirus exposure and HLA in healthy donors. Study findings and constraints: Among TCR beta chains, those listed as cytomegalovirus-associated numbered about 150.

On this clone itself: Its target is unknown.

Profiled with immunoSEQ multiplex PCR; TCRdb holds only in-frame clones, not every one. The table records roughly 250,000 clones, 90% of them present only once. The V gene end was trimmed by 0 bases and the J gene end by 4 bases; junction bases not matched to a gene: 7. The V gene's germline CDR1 is MGHRA and CDR2 YSYEKL. This CDR3 contains 17 residues. This rearrangement joins TRBV4-1 to TRBJ2-1; 9 bases are a match to TRBD1. The source of this sequence is a woman aged 18-29 years in good health and CMV-seronegative. The sequenced sample consisted of PBMCs. CDR3 nucleotide sequence: TGCGCCAGCAGCCAAGACCCTCGGACAGGGGAGTACAATGAGCAGTTCTTC. Its translation: CASSQDPRTGEYNEQFF.